This T cell receptor beta chain was found in a study of T cell responses to AZD1222 COVID-19 vaccine. Study at large: Second-dose groups at about 4 or about 12 weeks were pooled. Study-wide points: Vaccine-associated CD4 TCRs spanned spike, dominant at 160-218 and 743-854. Only five or six AZD1222 recipients were seropositive at baseline. A mostly white British donor set with more females was recruited, and clonal diversity was possibly underestimated.

Turning to this clone: Antigen: not known.

This CDR3 has 13 residues. CDR1 is LGHDT, CDR2 YNNKEL, per germline (reference sequence). V was trimmed by 2 bases and J by 6 bases, leaving 10 bases between them. The assay was immunoSEQ multiplex PCR, and TCRdb's table has in-frame clones only and misses some. Here the sample spans 120,000 to 150,000 clones, just over 90% being singletons. The source of this sequence is an adult in good health. The specimen was peripheral blood, collected on day 0 of AZD1222 vaccination. The chain employs TRBV3-1 (or the pseudogene TRBV3-2) and TRBJ1-2; no clear D. CDR3 sequence: CASSQLTMNGYTF. The CDR3 nucleotides read TGTGCCAGCAGCCAACTCACTATGAATGGCTACACCTTC.